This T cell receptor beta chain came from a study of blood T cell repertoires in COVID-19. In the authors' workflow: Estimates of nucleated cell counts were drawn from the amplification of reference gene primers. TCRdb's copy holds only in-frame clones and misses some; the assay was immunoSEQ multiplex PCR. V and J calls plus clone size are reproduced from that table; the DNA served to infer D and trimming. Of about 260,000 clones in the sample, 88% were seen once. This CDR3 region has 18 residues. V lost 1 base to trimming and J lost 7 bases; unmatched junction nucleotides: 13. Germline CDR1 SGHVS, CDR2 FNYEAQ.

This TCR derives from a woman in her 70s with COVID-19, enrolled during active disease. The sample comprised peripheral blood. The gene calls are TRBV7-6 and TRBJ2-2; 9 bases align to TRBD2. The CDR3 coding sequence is TGTGCCAGCAGCTTAGAGGTAGCGGGAGAAATCGTTGTCGGGGAGCTGTTTTTT. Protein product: CASSLEVAGEIVVGELFF.